This passage covers 15 T cell receptor beta chains from one sample sequenced in a study of early T cells in non-severe SARS-CoV-2 infection. TCRdb passed the 5' RACE reads through MiXCR, listing each CDR3 protein once. The table lists tens of thousands of distinct CDR3 sequences, roughly 13% of them singletons, with over 1.1% in the top ten. The sample was whole blood, taken at baseline. The receptors were sampled from an adult who was a healthcare worker with PCR-confirmed SARS-CoV-2 infection or an uninfected control (not recorded which).

The table lists this clonotype with many counts. This chain joins TRBV4-2 and TRBJ2-2; 9 nucleotides line up with TRBD2. There are 18 residues in the CDR3. CDR1 is LGHNA, CDR2 YNFKEQ, per germline. The trim removed 4 bases at V and 6 bases at J, leaving 15 bases unmatched. The CDR3 protein is CASSPRASGDFRAGELFF. DNA of the CDR3: TGTGCCAGCAGCCCAAGGGCTAGCGGGGACTTTAGGGCCGGGGAGCTGTTTTTT.

This clonotype came up many times. The V call is TRBV28, the J call TRBJ1-2, with TRBD1 matching over 9 bases. Germline V CDR1 and CDR2: MDHEN, SYDVKM. The CDR3 length is 15 residues. V lost 3 bases, J lost 5 bases, and 7 bases stayed unmatched. For the CDR3, the DNA is TGTGCCAGCAGTTTTGGGGACAGGGACTGGTATGGCTACACCTTC. This translates into CASSFGDRDWYGYTF.

This clonotype was seen a few times. The genes are TRBV7-9 and TRBJ2-1, with D uncertain. Looked up from germline, CDR1 is SEHNR and CDR2 is FQNEAQ (reference sequence). The CDR3 extends over 12 amino acids. V was cut by 1 base and J by 14 bases, with 12 bases left in between. CDR3 sequence: CASSLGNSREFF. As DNA, the CDR3 is TGTGCCAGCAGCTTAGGTAACAGTCGAGAGTTCTTC. The full variable domain, rest sourced from reference TRBV7-9 and TRBJ2-1, is DTGVSQNPRHKITKRGQNVTFRCDPISEHNRLYWYRQTLGQGPEFLTYFQNEAQLEKSRLLSDRFSAERPKGSFSTLEIQRTEQGDSAMYLCASSLGNSREFFGPGTRLTVL.

In its sample, this clonotype was seen a few times. V gene TRBV19 combines with J gene TRBJ2-3; 9 nucleotides line up with TRBD2. Germline V gives CDR1 LNHDA, CDR2 SQIVND (reference sequence). The CDR3 totals 15 residues. V trimming: 7 bases; J trimming: 5 bases; junction bases outside the gene matches: 10. The CDR3 region is CASKADSGGIDTQYF. The CDR3 region has the DNA TGTGCCAGTAAGGCGGATAGCGGGGGTATAGATACGCAGTATTTT.

This clonotype was picked up many times. J is TRBJ2-7 and V is TRBV20-1; no clear D gene. CDR1 is DFQATT, CDR2 SNEGSKA, per germline (reference sequence). The CDR3 is made up of 15 amino acids. Trimming took 2 bases from V and 0 from J, leaving 14 bases between them. The chain's CDR3 is CSARPHEVLSYEQYF. In DNA form, the CDR3 reads TGCAGTGCTAGACCCCATGAGGTTCTCTCCTACGAGCAGTACTTC.

This clonotype was observed at least ten times. The chain carries TRBV29-1 and TRBJ2-5, with D perhaps given as TRBD1 or TRBD2 (5 bases each). The CDR3 is 15 residues long. V lost 1 base to trimming and J lost 0 bases, with 12 bases between them. Germline V gene lookup returns CDR1 SQVTM and CDR2 ANQGSEA. The CDR3 loop is CSVEVAGTYQETQYF. CDR3 nucleotide sequence: TGCAGCGTTGAAGTTGCAGGGACGTACCAAGAGACCCAGTACTTC.

This clonotype was recorded at least ten times. The chain joins TRBV28 to TRBJ2-3; D is ambiguous. The V gene's germline CDR1 is MDHEN and CDR2 SYDVKM. The CDR3 extends over 15 amino acids. Trimming stripped 4 bases from V and 4 bases from J, with 15 bases between. This CDR3 is CASSSNGISPDTQYF. The DNA of the CDR3 is TGTGCCAGCAGTTCTAATGGGATTAGCCCAGATACGCAGTATTTT.

The chain couples TRBV7-9 to TRBJ2-3; D is ambiguous. The germline V gene encodes CDR1 SEHNR and CDR2 FQNEAQ (reference sequence). The germline V and J ends were trimmed by 2 bases and 5 bases, with 17 bases remaining between them. This CDR3 is built from 16 residues. The CDR3 nucleotides are TGTGCCAGCAGCTTAATCAGGACCACAGCTGGAGATACGCAGTATTTT. Its translation: CASSLIRTTAGDTQYF.

This clonotype has at least ten counts. The chain carries TRBV28 and TRBJ1-2, with 9 bases aligning to TRBD1. In germline, CDR1 is MDHEN, CDR2 SYDVKM. This CDR3 is built from 16 residues. The trim removed 5 bases at V and 2 bases at J, leaving 9 bases unmatched. Here the CDR3 reads CASSPPTGGENYGYTF. The CDR3 DNA reads as TGTGCCAGCAGTCCTCCAACAGGGGGCGAAAACTATGGCTACACCTTC.

Only a few counts were recorded for this clonotype. The chain employs TRBV27 and TRBJ2-7, with D perhaps TRBD1 (5 bases). Per the germline V gene, CDR1 is MNHEY and CDR2 is SMNVEV (reference sequence). Between the trimmed V and J ends, which lost 8 bases and 3 bases, there was a span of 8 bases. CDR3 length: 11 residues. This chain's CDR3 is CASGAGYEQYF. The CDR3 bases are TGTGCCAGCGGGGCTGGCTACGAGCAGTACTTC.

The rearrangement joins TRBV29-1 to TRBJ2-7; tentatively, D is TRBD1 (5 bases). The CDR3 is 12 residues long. Germline assignment: CDR1 SQVTM and CDR2 ANQGSEA. V lost 1 base and J lost 4, with 8 bases in between. In DNA, the CDR3 is TGCAGCGTTGAAGCCACAGGTTACGAGCAGTACTTC. Protein sequence: CSVEATGYEQYF.

V and J are TRBV5-1 and TRBJ2-3; 13 bases match TRBD2. The CDR3 totals 18 residues. J gave up 1 base and V 3 bases, and 8 bases lay outside the gene matches. The germline CDR1 and CDR2 sequences are SGHRS and YFSETQ. The CDR3 DNA sequence: TGCGCCAGCAGCTCCGGGACTAGCGGGACCATGGGCACAGATACGCAGTATTTT. Amino acids: CASSSGTSGTMGTDTQYF.

This clonotype showed up just a few times. The chain employs TRBV3-1 and TRBJ2-6; D is ambiguous. The CDR3 is 16 residues long. Germline V gene data show CDR1 as LGHDT and CDR2 as YNNKEL (reference sequence). Trimming pared 2 bases from V and 1 base from J, leaving 9 bases between. CDR3 loop: CASSQSMMSGANVLTF. DNA of the CDR3: TGTGCCAGCAGCCAAAGCATGATGTCTGGGGCCAACGTCCTGACTTTC.

The CDR3 spells CATRGRVNTEAFF. CDR3 nucleotides: TGTGCCACCCGGGGAAGAGTTAACACTGAAGCTTTCTTT. This sequence joins TRBV24-1 and TRBJ1-1; D ambiguous. Germline loops: CDR1 KGHDR, CDR2 SFDVKD. The CDR3 runs to 13 residues. Trimming cost V 9 bases and J 2 bases, with 12 bases left between them.

This clonotype was detected only a few times. CDR3 nucleotide sequence: TGTGCCAGCAGTTACTCGAGAGATCAGCCCCAGCATTTT. Translated: CASSYSRDQPQHF. The rearrangement joins TRBV6-2 or TRBV6-3 to TRBJ1-5, with D unclear. The V gene's germline CDR1 is MNHEY and CDR2 SVGEGT. The CDR3 loop spans 13 amino acids. V was shortened by 0 bases and J by 5 bases, with 5 bases between the two germline ends.